Following are 29 T cell receptor beta chains from one sample sequenced in a study of cytomegalovirus exposure and HLA in healthy donors. Generated by immunoSEQ multiplex PCR, the TCRdb table keeps only in-frame clones and is missing some. The table has tens of thousands of clones, approximately 84% seen once. The sample was PBMCs. All receptors derive from a young woman in good health and CMV-seropositive.

The chain joins TRBV7-3 to TRBJ2-5; 9 nucleotides align to TRBD1. Trimming took 5 bases from V and 5 from J; bases not matched to a gene: 9. The CDR3 extends over 15 amino acids. Germline loops: CDR1 SGHTA, CDR2 FQGTGA. The DNA of the CDR3 is TGTGCCAGCAGCCCCGGGACAGGGTCGTCGGAGACCCAGTACTTC. Protein sequence: CASSPGTGSSETQYF.

The rearrangement links TRBV7-9 to TRBJ1-6; D call uncertain. V was clipped by 5 bases and J by 5 bases, with 16 bases between them. This CDR3 has 16 amino acids. Germline V gene data show CDR1 as SEHNR and CDR2 as FQNEAQ (reference sequence). DNA for the CDR3: TGTGCCAGCAGCCCCCGCGGAGGGCGAGATAATTCACCCCTCCACTTT. Encoded protein: CASSPRGGRDNSPLHF.

The chain couples TRBV4-1 to TRBJ2-7; D is unclear. V shed 5 bases and J shed 1 base, with 9 bases lying between them. Germline-derived CDR1 and CDR2 are MGHRA and YSYEKL. The CDR3 contains 13 residues. CDR3 coding DNA: TGCGCCAGCAGCAGCATGAGGTCCTACGAGCAGTACTTC. Protein sequence: CASSSMRSYEQYF.

The chain recombines TRBV5-6 with TRBJ1-1; the D is unclear. V gave up 3 bases and J gave up 4 bases, with 7 bases separating them. This CDR3 has 12 amino acids. The germline CDR1 and CDR2 sequences are SGHDT and YYEEEE. The CDR3 nucleotides read TGTGCCAGCAGCTCCTTCAGCACTGAAGCTTTCTTT. Translated: CASSSFSTEAFF. The full variable domain, completed using reference TRBV5-6 and TRBJ1-1, is DAGVTQSPTHLIKTRGQQVTLRCSPKSGHDTVSWYQQALGQGPQFIFQYYEEEERQRGNFPDRFSGHQFPNYSSELNVNALLLGDSALYLCASSSFSTEAFFGQGTRLTVV.

The chain uses TRBV28 and TRBJ2-5, with 9 nucleotides matching TRBD2. The germline V gene has CDR1 MDHEN and CDR2 SYDVKM. J was trimmed by 5 bases and V by 6 bases; bases with no gene match: 10. CDR3 length equals 15 residues. The CDR3 DNA reads TGTGCCAGCAGACAGGGCCAAAGCGGGGGGGAGACCCAGTACTTC. Amino acid sequence: CASRQGQSGGETQYF.

V gene TRBV7-8 combines with J gene TRBJ2-3; D not certain. The CDR3 extends over 17 amino acids. V shed 7 bases and J shed 0 bases, with 20 bases lying between them. The germline CDR1 and CDR2 sequences are SGHVS and FQNEAQ. CDR3 residues: CASTHPPSDASTDTQYF. CDR3 nucleotides: TGTGCCAGCACCCACCCCCCCAGCGACGCTAGCACAGATACGCAGTATTTT.

The rearrangement links TRBV7-6 to TRBJ2-1; TRBD2 matches at 9 bases. The CDR3 loop spans 17 amino acids. Looked up from germline, CDR1 is SGHVS and CDR2 is FNYEAQ. The V segment lost 5 bases and the J segment 8 bases; nucleotides outside the gene matches: 16. CDR3 nucleotides: TGTGCCAGCAGCCTTTTTCCTAGCGGGGACCTGGGGGATGAGCAGTTCTTC. The encoded protein is CASSLFPSGDLGDEQFF.

CDR3 amino acids: CASGSGLADTQYF. The CDR3, as DNA: TGCGCCAGCGGTTCTGGCCTAGCAGATACGCAGTATTTT. V and J are TRBV5-1 and TRBJ2-3; no clear D gene. This CDR3 has 13 amino acids. Trimming removed 7 bases at V and 4 bases at J, with 13 bases between. CDR1 SGHRS and CDR2 YFSETQ come from the germline V gene.

The J gene is TRBJ2-7, the V gene TRBV5-6; D not certain. Trimming stripped 2 bases from V and 5 bases from J, with 17 bases between. CDR3 length: 15 residues. Per germline, CDR1 SGHDT and CDR2 YYEEEE. The CDR3 coding sequence is TGTGCCAGCAGCTTTGGCCAGTATTCCTCAAACGAGCAGTACTTC. Its protein product is CASSFGQYSSNEQYF.

This chain connects TRBV28 to TRBJ2-3, with 9 bases identical to TRBD2. The CDR3 runs to 14 residues. Germline assignment: CDR1 MDHEN and CDR2 SYDVKM. V was pared by 5 bases and J by 4 bases, with 4 bases of the junction left unmatched. CDR3 sequence reads: CASSQSGGPDTQYF. CDR3 coding DNA: TGTGCCAGCAGTCAGAGCGGGGGGCCAGATACGCAGTATTTT. Together with reference TRBV28 and TRBJ2-3, the CDR3 gives the full variable domain: DVKVTQSSRYLVKRTGEKVFLECVQDMDHENMFWYRQDPGLGLRLIYFSYDVKMKEKGDIPEGYSVSREKKERFSLILESASTNQTSMYLCASSQSGGPDTQYFGPGTRLTVL.

The DNA for the CDR3 is TGTGCCAGCAGACTTAAGTTAAACACTGAAGCTTTCTTT. This encodes CASRLKLNTEAFF. This chain connects TRBV6-1 to TRBJ1-1; D gene ambiguous. The V end lost 6 bases, the J end lost 2 bases, and 10 bases lay between the germline ends. This CDR3 is 13 amino acids long. CDR1 is MNHNS, CDR2 SASEGT, per germline.

The V gene is TRBV7-3, the J gene TRBJ2-5; 9 nucleotides align to TRBD2. CDR1 and CDR2 from the germline V gene are SGHTA and FQGTGA. The CDR3 contains 15 residues. J was trimmed by 4 bases and V by 5 bases; bases with no gene match: 8. The CDR3 protein is CASSLGGGEGETQYF. CDR3 in DNA: TGTGCCAGCAGCCTAGGCGGGGGGGAAGGAGAGACCCAGTACTTC.

This clone was observed a single time. The chain has TRBV19 and TRBJ2-2, with 9 bases that match TRBD1. The CDR3 has 15 amino acids. Germline V gene sequence: CDR1 LNHDA, CDR2 SQIVND (reference sequence). Trimming took 3 bases from V and 4 from J; bases not matched to a gene: 3. As DNA, the CDR3 is TGTGCCAGTAGTATGGACAGGGGAGGCACCGGGGAGCTGTTTTTT. This translates into CASSMDRGGTGELFF.

The rearrangement uses TRBV10-1 and TRBJ2-3, with D possibly TRBD2 on 7 matching bases. Trimming left V 0 bases short and J 6 bases short, with 16 bases between. Germline lookup yields CDR1 WNHNN and CDR2 SYGVQD (reference sequence). The CDR3 has 16 amino acids. The CDR3 is CASSESFRGAVDTQYF. CDR3 in DNA: TGCGCCAGCAGTGAGTCGTTTCGGGGGGCAGTTGATACGCAGTATTTT.

V gene TRBV7-9 combines with J gene TRBJ2-2; the match to TRBD1 covers 7 bases. CDR1 and CDR2 (germline): SEHNR, FQNEAQ (reference sequence). V dropped 5 bases and J dropped 10; count of bases not matched to a gene: 13. The CDR3 covers 15 residues. The CDR3 is CASSPTGTAPSELFF. CDR3 DNA sequence: TGTGCCAGCAGCCCCACCGGGACAGCCCCCTCGGAGCTGTTTTTT.

The chain couples TRBV7-6 to TRBJ2-2; 11 bases agree with TRBD2. This CDR3 spans 18 amino acids. Germline trimming cut 3 bases from V and 2 bases from J; bases unmatched to any gene: 8. Germline V gene sequence: CDR1 SGHVS, CDR2 FNYEAQ. CDR3 residues: CASSFQVLAGGNTGELFF. In DNA form, the CDR3 reads TGTGCCAGCAGCTTTCAGGTTCTAGCGGGGGGCAACACCGGGGAGCTGTTTTTT.

The genes are TRBV28 and TRBJ2-7; no reliable D call. Trimming shortened V by 1 base and J by 2 bases, and 6 bases separated the two germline ends. Germline V gene sequence: CDR1 MDHEN, CDR2 SYDVKM. This CDR3 has 13 amino acids. The CDR3 sequence: CASSLSAAYEQYF. The CDR3 DNA follows: TGTGCCAGCAGTTTATCCGCAGCCTACGAGCAGTACTTC.

The chain carries TRBV30 and TRBJ1-4; TRBD1 matches at 7 bases. After removal of 2 bases from V and 7 bases from J, the junction contained 13 bases not matched to a gene. Germline V lookup: CDR1 GTSNPN, CDR2 SVGIG (reference sequence). This CDR3 has 16 amino acids. DNA of the CDR3: TGTGCCTGGAGTCTATCAGGGGGTTGGTCGGGTGAAAAACTGTTTTTT. Translation: CAWSLSGGWSGEKLFF.

The rearrangement joins TRBV28 to TRBJ1-5, with 10 bases fitting TRBD1. Germline V gives CDR1 MDHEN, CDR2 SYDVKM. This CDR3 is 14 amino acids long. The junction had 3 bases not matched to a gene; V was cut back by 3 bases and J by 7 bases. In nucleotides, the CDR3 is TGTGCCAGCAGTTTGTGGGACAGGGGACAGCCCCAGCATTTT. This translates into CASSLWDRGQPQHF.

This sequence joins TRBV5-6 and TRBJ2-7; maybe TRBD1 (6 bases). V was shortened by 0 bases and J by 3 bases, with 10 bases between the two germline ends. The CDR3 sequence is 14 residues long. CDR1 and CDR2 from the germline V gene are SGHDT and YYEEEE. This CDR3 reads CASSLGGHGYEQYF. The CDR3 DNA reads TGTGCCAGCAGCTTGGGGGGACATGGCTACGAGCAGTACTTC.

The J gene is TRBJ1-2, the V gene TRBV6-5, with D possibly TRBD1 on 5 matching bases. The ends were cut back, 5 bases at V and 1 base at J, with 11 bases in the middle. Germline V CDR1 and CDR2: MNHEY, SVGAGI. The length of the CDR3 is 14 residues. CDR3 DNA: TGTGCCAGCAGTCCTACAGGTTTTAACTATGGCTACACCTTC. Residues: CASSPTGFNYGYTF.

V usage is TRBV19 and J usage is TRBJ1-3; the D gene is possibly TRBD1 (5 bases). Germline CDR1 reads LNHDA; CDR2 reads SQIVND (reference sequence). V shed 6 bases and J shed 2 bases, with 14 bases lying between them. CDR3 size: 15 residues. The CDR3 here is CASSSWRDPGNTIYF. The CDR3 DNA follows: TGTGCCAGTAGCAGTTGGAGGGACCCTGGAAACACCATATATTTT.

This chain connects TRBV15 to TRBJ2-7; D perhaps matches TRBD2 (5 bases). The CDR3 has 14 residues. Trimming removed 3 bases from V and 6 bases from J, with 15 bases in between. Germline V gene data show CDR1 as LNHNV and CDR2 as YYDKDF (reference sequence). The chain's CDR3 is CATSRGDVGGEQYF. DNA of the CDR3: TGTGCCACCAGCAGGGGAGATGTGGGCGGCGAGCAGTACTTC.

In its sample, this clone was seen once. V and J are TRBV10-3 and TRBJ2-6; D is uncertain. V lost 7 bases to trimming and J lost 1 base, with 11 bases between them. There are 15 residues in the CDR3. The germline gives CDR1 ENHRY, CDR2 SYGVKD. The CDR3 bases are TGTGCCATCACTCAACTTGCTTCTGGGGCCAACGTCCTGACTTTC. It codes for CAITQLASGANVLTF.

As to this clone: The junction departs from the called germline gene at one end, perhaps through a read error. The chain is built from TRBV18 and TRBJ2-1; D not certain. This CDR3 region has 10 residues. Looked up from germline, CDR1 is KGHSH and CDR2 is LQKENI. DNA for the CDR3: TGTGCCAGCTCCGACAATGAGCAGTTCTTC. Encoded protein: CASSDNEQFF.

This chain joins TRBV18 and TRBJ1-1; D remains ambiguous. V lost 6 bases to trimming and J lost 4 bases, with 15 bases between them. This CDR3 has 14 amino acids. Germline loops: CDR1 KGHSH, CDR2 LQKENI. In nucleotides, the CDR3 is TGTGCCAGCTCGCCGGCGGAAGGAGGCACTGAAGCTTTCTTT. It codes for CASSPAEGGTEAFF.

The chain employs TRBV2 and TRBJ2-7, with D possibly being TRBD1 (5 bases). Between the trimmed V and J ends, which lost 4 bases and 1 base, there was a span of 14 bases. Germline assignment: CDR1 SNHLY and CDR2 FYNNEI. CDR3 length equals 15 residues. CDR3 amino acids: CASSGLTALSYEQYF. The CDR3 DNA sequence: TGTGCCAGCAGTGGTTTGACAGCGCTATCCTACGAGCAGTACTTC.

The rearrangement joins TRBV28 to TRBJ1-5; TRBD1 is a possible D gene (5 bases). Germline values: CDR1 MDHEN, CDR2 SYDVKM. V lost 3 bases and J 5 bases, leaving 14 bases between the germline ends. CDR3 length: 15 residues. This CDR3 reads CASSLLKQGDQPQHF. CDR3 sequence (DNA): TGTGCCAGCAGTTTGCTCAAACAAGGGGATCAGCCCCAGCATTTT.

This clone has more than one count but fewer than ten. This chain uses TRBV4-2 with TRBJ1-2, with D uncertain. This CDR3 is built from 15 residues. CDR1 and CDR2 from the germline V gene are LGHNA and YNFKEQ. The V end was cut by 0 bases, the J end by 4 bases, with 12 bases between. This chain's CDR3 is CASSQDHQQAYGYTF. Written as DNA, the CDR3 is TGTGCCAGCAGCCAAGATCACCAGCAGGCCTATGGCTACACCTTC.